The rows below give T cell receptor beta chains drawn from one sample of a study of CD8 T cells in ankylosing spondylitis. TCRdb processed the 5' RACE reads anew with MiXCR; each CDR3 protein has one entry. The sample lists 250,000 or so distinct CDR3 sequences; 20% to 30% were seen once. The sample was blood, either unsorted or a sorted T cell fraction (not recorded which). Source of these receptors: a male donor with ankylosing spondylitis or in good health (not recorded which). CDR3s include the opening cysteine and the closing phenylalanine or tryptophan. The D gene is left open where the match is weak. Not all rows give a size; the values are once, few, many and, for expanded clones, a class.

d_call: TRBD1
clone_size: .
v_call: TRBV20-1
cdr3_length: 14
j_call: TRBJ1-2
cdr3_nt: TGCAGTGCTAGGGTTGAGACAGGGAACTATGGCTACACCTTC
cdr3_aa: CSARVETGNYGYTF

d_call: .
clone_size: .
v_call: TRBV20-1
cdr3_length: 14
j_call: TRBJ2-7
cdr3_nt: TGCAGTGCGAGCCGGGACGCACAAACCTACGAGCAGTACTTC
cdr3_aa: CSASRDAQTYEQYF

d_call: .
clone_size: many
v_call: TRBV7-2
cdr3_length: 13
j_call: TRBJ1-5
cdr3_nt: TGTGCCAGCAGCTTCACGGCGCTGGGGCCCCAGCATTTT
cdr3_aa: CASSFTALGPQHF

d_call: TRBD1
clone_size: many
v_call: TRBV20-1
cdr3_length: 13
j_call: TRBJ1-5
cdr3_nt: TGCAGTGCTAGAGGACAGGGGAGGCAACCCCAGCATTTT
cdr3_aa: CSARGQGRQPQHF

d_call: .
clone_size: many
v_call: TRBV11-2
cdr3_length: 14
j_call: TRBJ2-3
cdr3_nt: TGTGCCAGCAGCCCCACGGGGGCCCCAGATACGCAGTATTTT
cdr3_aa: CASSPTGAPDTQYF

d_call: TRBD2
clone_size: .
v_call: TRBV20-1
cdr3_length: 17
j_call: TRBJ2-7
cdr3_nt: TGCAGTGCTAGACCAACCAGACTAGCGGGGATCTCCTACGAGCAGTACTTC
cdr3_aa: CSARPTRLAGISYEQYF

d_call: TRBD2
clone_size: many
v_call: TRBV7-2
cdr3_length: 15
j_call: TRBJ2-2
cdr3_nt: TGTGCCAGCAGCTGGACTAGCGCTGATACCGGGGAGCTGTTTTTT
cdr3_aa: CASSWTSADTGELFF

d_call: TRBD2
clone_size: many
v_call: TRBV6-2/TRBV6-3
cdr3_length: 16
j_call: TRBJ2-2
cdr3_nt: TGTGCCAGCAGTCCGGCGGGGGGGCCGCACACCGGGGAGCTGTTTTTT
cdr3_aa: CASSPAGGPHTGELFF

d_call: .
clone_size: .
v_call: TRBV6-6
cdr3_length: 11
j_call: TRBJ2-7
cdr3_nt: TGTGCCACCGGTCTCCCCTACGAGCAGTACTTC
cdr3_aa: CATGLPYEQYF

d_call: TRBD1
clone_size: .
v_call: TRBV5-1
cdr3_length: 14
j_call: TRBJ2-7
cdr3_nt: TGCGCCAGCAGCCTACCCCGGGACAGGGGGCGGCAGTACTTC
cdr3_aa: CASSLPRDRGRQYF

d_call: TRBD1
clone_size: few
v_call: TRBV12-3/TRBV12-4
cdr3_length: 13
j_call: TRBJ1-6
cdr3_nt: TGTGCCAGCAGGGGGACAGGGAGTTCACCCCTCCACTTT
cdr3_aa: CASRGTGSSPLHF

d_call: .
clone_size: few
v_call: TRBV20-1
cdr3_length: 10
j_call: TRBJ2-7
cdr3_nt: TGCAGTGCTAGTTCCGCAGGGACTTACTTC
cdr3_aa: CSASSAGTYF

d_call: TRBD1
clone_size: many
v_call: TRBV20-1
cdr3_length: 13
j_call: TRBJ1-5
cdr3_nt: TGCAGTGCTAGAGTAAACGGGCAGGGGGACGAGCATTTT
cdr3_aa: CSARVNGQGDEHF

d_call: .
clone_size: many
v_call: TRBV12-3/TRBV12-4
cdr3_length: 15
j_call: TRBJ1-2
cdr3_nt: TGTGCCAGCAGGCCCCCTCTCGGAATGGTACAGGGCTACACCTTC
cdr3_aa: CASRPPLGMVQGYTF

d_call: .
clone_size: .
v_call: TRBV20-1
cdr3_length: 13
j_call: TRBJ2-3
cdr3_nt: TGCAGTGCTATTACGGGGCACACAGATACGCAGTATTTT
cdr3_aa: CSAITGHTDTQYF

d_call: .
clone_size: many
v_call: TRBV29-1
cdr3_length: 13
j_call: TRBJ1-1
cdr3_nt: TGCAGCGTGAGGGACGGAGGGAACACTGAAGCTTTCTTT
cdr3_aa: CSVRDGGNTEAFF

d_call: TRBD2
clone_size: .
v_call: TRBV29-1
cdr3_length: 14
j_call: TRBJ2-1
cdr3_nt: TGCAGCGTTGGCTCGGCTAGCGGAGGCAATGAGCAGTTCTTC
cdr3_aa: CSVGSASGGNEQFF

d_call: .
clone_size: many
v_call: TRBV28
cdr3_length: 11
j_call: TRBJ1-2
cdr3_nt: TGTGCCAGCAGGTTGGACTACGGCTACACCTTC
cdr3_aa: CASRLDYGYTF

d_call: TRBD2
clone_size: few
v_call: TRBV20-1
cdr3_length: 14
j_call: TRBJ2-7
cdr3_nt: TGCAGTGCTATTAGCGGGGGAAAGGCCTACGAGCAGTACTTC
cdr3_aa: CSAISGGKAYEQYF

d_call: TRBD1
clone_size: .
v_call: TRBV12-3/TRBV12-4
cdr3_length: 17
j_call: TRBJ1-5
cdr3_nt: TGTGCCTCCGCCCGGGACAGGGGGCGGATAGGCAATCAGCCCCAGCATTTT
cdr3_aa: CASARDRGRIGNQPQHF

d_call: TRBD2
clone_size: few
v_call: TRBV4-2
cdr3_length: 16
j_call: TRBJ2-7
cdr3_nt: TGTGCCAGCAGCCAGGTGCTAGCGGGGGGTACCTACGAGCAGTACTTC
cdr3_aa: CASSQVLAGGTYEQYF

d_call: .
clone_size: .
v_call: TRBV21-1
cdr3_length: 14
j_call: TRBJ2-7
cdr3_nt: TGTGCCAGCAGCAGGCGACAGGGGGCCTACGAGCAGTACTTC
cdr3_aa: CASSRRQGAYEQYF

d_call: TRBD1
clone_size: many
v_call: TRBV29-1
cdr3_length: 14
j_call: TRBJ1-1
cdr3_nt: TGCAGCGTTGCCCGGGACAGGGATTACACTGAAGCTTTCTTT
cdr3_aa: CSVARDRDYTEAFF